This note documents a single TCR beta chain sequence. Its target is unknown. This sample is part of a study of cytomegalovirus exposure and HLA in healthy donors. General study findings and limits: CMV serostatus alone was available as immune exposure information. An assumption of roughly uniform sequencing depth across donors underlay the presence/absence analyses.

The donors comprised healthy bone marrow donors. This CDR3 spans 15 amino acids. Trimming stripped 2 bases from V and 1 base from J, with 9 bases between. Germline CDR1 and CDR2: SGHNT and YYREEE (reference sequence). Amplification used 60 Vbeta primers and 13 Jbeta primers. TCRdb's table, derived via immunoSEQ multiplex PCR, lists solely in-frame clones and lacks some. The record lists approximately 68,000 clones, of which the ten most abundant hold 6.5% to 8.5%. The sequencing input was PBMCs. The chain couples TRBV5-4 to TRBJ2-2, with no clear D. The receptor's source is a female donor in good health and CMV-seropositive. The CDR3 nucleotides read TGTGCCAGCAGCTTTGGTCTAGTGAACACCGGGGAGCTGTTTTTT. Translated, it gives CASSFGLVNTGELFF.